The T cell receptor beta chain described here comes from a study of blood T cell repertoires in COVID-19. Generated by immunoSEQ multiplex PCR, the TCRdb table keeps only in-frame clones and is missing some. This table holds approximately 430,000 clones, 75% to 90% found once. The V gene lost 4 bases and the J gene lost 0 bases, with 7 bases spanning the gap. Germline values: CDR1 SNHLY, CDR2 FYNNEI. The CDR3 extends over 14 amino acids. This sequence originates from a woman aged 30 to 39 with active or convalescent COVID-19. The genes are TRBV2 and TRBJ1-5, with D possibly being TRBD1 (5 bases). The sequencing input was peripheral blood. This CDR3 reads CASSVQGSNQPQHF. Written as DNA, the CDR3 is TGTGCCAGCAGTGTTCAGGGTAGCAATCAGCCCCAGCATTTT.